This T cell receptor (beta chain) stems from a study of cytomegalovirus exposure and HLA in healthy donors. This clone appeared a single time. The target antigen is unknown. The primer mix had 60 Vbeta and 13 Jbeta primers. The table came from immunoSEQ multiplex PCR; TCRdb's copy has only in-frame clones and leaves some out. The sample yields fewer than 200,000 clones, approximately 80% seen once. Study-level points and caveats: In a later analysis, CMV-associated beta chains were mostly HLA-associated, it appeared. Data from an earlier analysis indicated that most TCR beta V segments were productive either about 87% or about 30% of the time.

The receptor comes from a man younger than 45 in good health and CMV-seropositive. The sequencing input was PBMCs.

The CDR3 here is CASSSTSGTVNNQPQHF. The CDR3 coding sequence is TGTGCCAGCAGCTCTACCTCCGGGACAGTGAATAATCAGCCCCAGCATTTT. The genes are TRBV7-9 and TRBJ1-5; 7 positions agree with TRBD1. CDR1 is SEHNR and CDR2 is FQNEAQ in the germline V gene (reference sequence). The junction had 13 bases not matched to a gene; V was cut back by 4 bases and J by 4 bases. The CDR3 sequence is 17 residues long. The complete variable domain, with remaining parts taken from reference TRBV7-9 and TRBJ1-5, reads DTGVSQNPRHKITKRGQNVTFRCDPISEHNRLYWYRQTLGQGPEFLTYFQNEAQLEKSRLLSDRFSAERPKGSFSTLEIQRTEQGDSAMYLCASSSTSGTVNNQPQHFGDGTRLSIL.